This T cell receptor beta chain was identified in a study of OX40 agonist ivuxolimab in advanced cancers. Background on the study: Males comprised about 78% of the group, whose mean age was roughly 60 years (range roughly 20 to 90). Prior therapy, whether anti-PD-1, anti-PD-L1 or anti-CTLA-4, was allowed, and approximately 40% had some. In three patients, partial responses were observed, one with hepatocellular carcinoma and two with cutaneous melanoma. The study, taken as a whole, reports: Partial responders at 0.1-3.0 mg/kg showed near-lowest clonal expansion.

Details on this clone: The antigen remains unidentified.

V gave up 5 bases and J gave up 6 bases, with 14 bases separating them. Looked up from germline, CDR1 is LNHNV and CDR2 is YYDKDF (reference sequence). The CDR3 contains 14 residues. Sequencing was performed with immunoSEQ multiplex PCR; in TCRdb, only in-frame clones are kept and a portion is missing. The sample contains around 68,000 clones, around nine tenths of which appear only once. The chain couples TRBV15 to TRBJ1-5; the D gene is possibly TRBD1 (5 bases). The specimen was CD4+ or CD8+ T cells sorted from blood, collected in a trial of the OX40 agonist ivuxolimab. This TCR derives from an adult with an advanced solid tumor such as melanoma, head and neck, liver or kidney cancer. CDR3 sequence (DNA): TGTGCCACCAGCTACCGACAGCCCTTTCAGCCCCAGCATTTT. Protein sequence: CATSYRQPFQPQHF.